This T cell receptor beta chain comes out of a study of T cell responses to AZD1222 COVID-19 vaccine. General study points: At study baseline, merely several AZD1222 recipients were seropositive. Spike-specific TCR repertoires showed rising breadth and depth after two AZD1222 doses. Unmutated variant regions reportedly attract nearly half of all spike-specific TCRs. Females made up more of the donors, who were largely white British, and clonal diversity may have come out too low.

Germline loops: CDR1 LGHNA, CDR2 YNFKEQ. V shed 0 bases and J 3 bases; nucleotides not matched to a gene: 8. There are 16 residues in the CDR3. The data were produced by immunoSEQ multiplex PCR, yet TCRdb's version contains in-frame clones alone and is incomplete. The sample has some 100,000 clones, nearly 90% seen once. Regarding this clone: Its specificity is unknown.

V gene TRBV4-2 combines with J gene TRBJ2-7; 7 nucleotides agree with TRBD2. This specimen was peripheral blood, taken on day 0 of MenACWY control vaccination. The sequence came from an adult in good health. The CDR3 region is CASSQDLAERHYEQYF. CDR3 bases: TGTGCCAGCAGCCAAGATCTAGCGGAGAGACACTACGAGCAGTACTTC.